Reported below is one T cell receptor beta chain. The antigen remains unidentified. Germline loops: CDR1 DFQATT, CDR2 SNEGSKA (reference sequence). Trimming at V came to 3 bases and at J to 2 bases, leaving 8 bases not matched to a gene. This CDR3 is 18 amino acids long. MiXCR was run by TCRdb on the 5' RACE reads, yielding one entry per CDR3 protein. The sample records approximately 1.8 million distinct CDR3 sequences, roughly 35% being singletons. The data were obtained in a study of identical twins. Whole-study findings and limits: Twins shared out-of-frame alpha sequences with excess low generation probability. The abundant beta clonotypes from cord blood had fewer insertions, and memory repertoires had none of this.

This chain connects TRBV20-1 to TRBJ2-3, with 16 positions matching TRBD2. The clonotype comes from a newborn girl in good health. Sequencing input: cord blood. The CDR3 sequence is CSASTGLAGGHHTDTQYF. In nucleotides, the CDR3 is TGCAGTGCTAGCACGGGACTAGCGGGAGGGCACCACACAGATACGCAGTATTTT.